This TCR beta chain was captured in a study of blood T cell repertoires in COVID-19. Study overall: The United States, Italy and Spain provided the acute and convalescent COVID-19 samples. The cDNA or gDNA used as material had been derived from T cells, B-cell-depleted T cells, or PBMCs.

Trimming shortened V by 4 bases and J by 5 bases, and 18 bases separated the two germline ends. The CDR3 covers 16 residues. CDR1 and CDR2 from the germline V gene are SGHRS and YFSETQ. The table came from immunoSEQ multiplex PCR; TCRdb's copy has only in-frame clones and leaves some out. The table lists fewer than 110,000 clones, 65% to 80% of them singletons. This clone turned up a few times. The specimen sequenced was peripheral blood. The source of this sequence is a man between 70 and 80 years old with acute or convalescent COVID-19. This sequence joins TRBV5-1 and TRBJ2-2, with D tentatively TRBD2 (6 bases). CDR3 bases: TGCGCCAGCAGCCCCGGAGTAATAGCGGAAACCGGGGAGCTGTTTTTT. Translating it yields CASSPGVIAETGELFF. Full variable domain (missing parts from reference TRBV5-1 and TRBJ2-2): KAGVTQTPRYLIKTRGQQVTLSCSPISGHRSVSWYQQTPGQGLQFLFEYFSETQRNKGNFPGRFSGRQFSNSRSEMNVSTLELGDSALYLCASSPGVIAETGELFFGEGSRLTVL.